This record concerns one T cell receptor (beta chain) sequence. Its antigen is not identified. Naive CD8 cells were CD45RO-negative, positively selected for CCR7, excluding terminally differentiated effector memory CD45RA+ cells. Within Nashville, Tennessee resided all donors, each a Caucasian adult. The data were obtained in a study of shared clonotypes between healthy human individuals. Findings and caveats of the study: Sequencing of the sorted subsets was shown by rarefaction to be incomplete despite large depth.

The CDR3 length is 13 residues. Germline trimming cut 6 bases from V and 3 bases from J; bases unmatched to any gene: 1. Germline V gene lookup returns CDR1 WSHSY and CDR2 SAAADI. Data came from immunoSEQ multiplex PCR; TCRdb stores just in-frame clones and leaves some out. The sample has roughly 570,000 clones, 98% seen once. The clonotype was recovered from a man in his thirties or forties in good health. The rearrangement links TRBV10-2 to TRBJ2-1; TRBD1 matches 8 bases. Sequenced input: naive CD8+ T cells sorted from blood. The CDR3 DNA reads as TGCGCCAGCAGCACAGGGGGCTACAATGAGCAGTTCTTC. Protein sequence: CASSTGGYNEQFF.